Listed below are T cell receptor beta chains from one sample, sequenced in a study of blood T cell repertoires in COVID-19. Here immunoSEQ multiplex PCR was the method, and the copy in TCRdb shows in-frame clones only, minus some. Of 70,000 to 75,000 clones listed, around 80% are singletons. The sample was peripheral blood. Receptors originate from a man between 60 and 75 years old with active or convalescent COVID-19. CDR3s include the opening cysteine and the closing phenylalanine or tryptophan. A D gene is named only where the DNA matches it firmly. Not every row has a clone size; where given, it reads once, few, many or a size class.

V gene	D gene	clone size	J gene	CDR3 DNA	CDR3 protein
TRBV4-2	-	-	TRBJ1-1	TGTGCCAGCAGCCGAGAGGGGGGTGGGGACACTGAAGCTTTCTTT	CASSREGGGDTEAFF
TRBV2	-	-	TRBJ1-1	TGTGCCAGCAGCAATTCAGGTTATTCCCCGAACACTGAAGCTTTCTTT	CASSNSGYSPNTEAFF
TRBV7-2	-	-	TRBJ1-2	TGTGCCAGCAGCTTAATGGGGGCGCGGGGGTATGGCTACACCTTC	CASSLMGARGYGYTF
TRBV11-2	-	-	TRBJ2-7	TGTGCCAGCAGCTTAGAGAGCGGAGAGTTATACGAGCAGTACTTC	CASSLESGELYEQYF
TRBV5-1	-	-	TRBJ1-3	TGCGCCAGCAGCTTCACTGGGCTACAGAGCTCTGGAAACACCATATATTTT	CASSFTGLQSSGNTIYF
TRBV7-9	-	-	TRBJ2-5	TGTGCCAGCAGCCTGGAGCAGACTACCCAGTACTTC	CASSLEQTTQYF
TRBV3-1/TRBV3-2	-	-	TRBJ1-3	TGTGCCAGCAGCCCCTCGGAGCAAATCTCTGGAAACACCATATATTTT	CASSPSEQISGNTIYF
TRBV28	-	-	TRBJ1-2	TGTGCCAGCAGTCGAGGGACTCGGCAGGGCTACACCTTC	CASSRGTRQGYTF
TRBV9	TRBD2	-	TRBJ2-5	TGTGCCAGCAGCGTAGCTGGGGTAGCGGGGGAAGAGACCCAGTACTTC	CASSVAGVAGEETQYF
TRBV5-1	-	-	TRBJ1-3	TGCGCCAGCAGCTTGGCTGCAGGTACAGGAAACACCATATATTTT	CASSLAAGTGNTIYF
TRBV4-3	-	-	TRBJ1-2	TGCGCCAGCAGCCAAGATTGGGCATTTGCGAGCTATGGCTACACCTTC	CASSQDWAFASYGYTF
TRBV28	TRBD1	-	TRBJ1-3	TGTGCCAGCAGTCCCCACGGGACAGGTGGAAACACCATATATTTT	CASSPHGTGGNTIYF
TRBV7-2	-	-	TRBJ1-2	TGTGCCAGCAGCCGAAGCAAGGGGTATGGCTACACCTTC	CASSRSKGYGYTF
TRBV6-5	TRBD2	-	TRBJ2-7	TGTGCCAGCCCTAAAAGCGGGGGAGCTACCTACGAGCAGTACTTC	CASPKSGGATYEQYF
TRBV25-1	-	-	TRBJ1-5	TGTGCCAGCAGCGACGGGGGGGGCGGCAATCAGCCCCAGCATTTT	CASSDGGGGNQPQHF
TRBV27	-	once	TRBJ1-4	TGTGCCAGCAGTCCAGAGAGGGTTGGCGAAAAACTGTTTTTT	CASSPERVGEKLFF
TRBV30	TRBD1	few	TRBJ2-7	TGTGCCTTTAACCAAGGGACAGGGCAATACGAGCAGTACTTC	CAFNQGTGQYEQYF
TRBV4-1	-	-	TRBJ2-1	TGCGCCAGCAGCCAAGATCTCCTGCGGAACAATGAGCAGTTCTTC	CASSQDLLRNNEQFF
TRBV6-1	-	-	TRBJ1-1	TGTGCCAGCAGTGAAGGGATTGGTCGGGGGGAAGCTTTCTTT	CASSEGIGRGEAFF
TRBV11-2	-	-	TRBJ1-5	TGTGCCAGCAGCTTAAGTAACGGGGATCATCAGCCCCAGCATTTT	CASSLSNGDHQPQHF
TRBV6-6	TRBD1	-	TRBJ1-1	TGTGCCAGCAGTTACGATCAGGGGGCCGCTGAAGCTTTCTTT	CASSYDQGAAEAFF
TRBV5-6	-	once	TRBJ2-3	TGTGCCAGCAGCTTTCAGGCGACAGATACGCAGTATTTT	CASSFQATDTQYF
TRBV6-5	TRBD1	-	TRBJ2-7	TGTGCCAGCAGTTCCCCTTGGGACAGGGGCTACGAGCAGTACTTC	CASSSPWDRGYEQYF
TRBV7-7	TRBD2	few	TRBJ2-5	TGTGCCAGCAGCTTAGTTGGGGCGGGGGGTCAAGAGACCCAGTACTTC	CASSLVGAGGQETQYF
TRBV12-3/TRBV12-4	-	-	TRBJ1-1	TGTGCCAGCGAGAAAACAGGCAACACTGAAGCTTTCTTT	CASEKTGNTEAFF
TRBV2	TRBD1	-	TRBJ1-2	TGTGCCAGCTGGGACAGGAACTATGGCTACACCTTC	CASWDRNYGYTF
TRBV12-3/TRBV12-4	-	-	TRBJ1-1	TGTGCCAGCACCTCGGGAGCCCACACTGAAGCTTTCTTT	CASTSGAHTEAFF
TRBV9	TRBD1	-	TRBJ1-1	TGTGCCAGCAGCGTGCCTCCGGGACAGGAGGCAAGTTCGGAGAACACTGAAGCTTTCTTT	CASSVPPGQEASSENTEAFF
TRBV12-3/TRBV12-4	-	-	TRBJ1-1	TGTGCCAGCAGATCCCAGGGTGAAGCTTTCTTT	CASRSQGEAFF
TRBV24-1	TRBD1	-	TRBJ1-1	TGTGCCACCAGTGACGCTCGCCCGGGACAGGGGTTGGGTGAAGCTTTCTTT	CATSDARPGQGLGEAFF
TRBV6-5	-	-	TRBJ1-3	TGTGCCAGCAGTTCCTTAGGGGCCTCTGGAAACACCATATATTTT	CASSSLGASGNTIYF
TRBV27	-	-	TRBJ1-4	TGTGCCAGCGCTGGGGACAACGATGAAAAACTGTTTTTT	CASAGDNDEKLFF